Each of the 25 T cell receptor beta chains below was sequenced from the same sample in a study of blood T cell repertoires in COVID-19. TCRdb keeps only in-frame clones here, not all; method: immunoSEQ multiplex PCR. The top ten hold 3% to 3.5% of the sample, which has about 190,000 clones, about 88% seen once. The sample comprised PBMCs or T cells enriched from blood (not recorded which). These receptors came from a woman in her twenties or thirties who had recovered from COVID-19.

The V and J genes are TRBV14 and TRBJ2-3; D unclear. The CDR3 contains 15 residues. Germline CDR1 reads SGHDN; CDR2 reads FVKESK. Trimming took 4 bases from V and 4 from J, leaving 15 bases between them. In DNA form, the CDR3 reads TGTGCCAGCAGCCGCATCGGCAGGAACGCAGATACGCAGTATTTT. This sequence encodes CASSRIGRNADTQYF.

This clone was counted a few times. This chain joins TRBV19 and TRBJ1-4; D unresolved. The germline V gene has CDR1 LNHDA and CDR2 SQIVND (reference sequence). V was pared by 5 bases and J by 7 bases, with 14 bases between. The CDR3 is made up of 14 amino acids. This CDR3 reads CASSSQSSAEKLFF. CDR3 nucleotides: TGTGCCAGTAGTTCACAGTCCTCGGCTGAAAAACTGTTTTTT.

V is TRBV27 and J is TRBJ1-1; no reliable D call. The CDR3 totals 13 residues. Germline assignment: CDR1 MNHEY and CDR2 SMNVEV (reference sequence). Deletions cut 5 bases from V and 4 bases from J, with 11 bases between. The DNA for the CDR3 is TGTGCCAGCAGTCCCCTGACTATCACTGAAGCTTTCTTT. Amino acids: CASSPLTITEAFF.

The V and J genes are TRBV11-3 and TRBJ1-1, with TRBD1 matching 7 bases. Germline CDR1 SGHNT, CDR2 YENEEA. The V segment lost 1 base and the J segment 1 base; nucleotides outside the gene matches: 6. The CDR3 loop spans 16 amino acids. The chain's CDR3 is CASSLVWGQQNTEAFF. DNA for the CDR3: TGTGCCAGCAGCTTAGTCTGGGGACAGCAGAACACTGAAGCTTTCTTT.

V usage is TRBV29-1 and J usage is TRBJ2-1, with 8 positions matching TRBD1. In germline, CDR1 is SQVTM, CDR2 ANQGSEA. Unmatched junction bases numbered 8, after V lost 7 bases and J lost 12 bases. CDR3 size: 11 residues. The CDR3 DNA reads TGCAGCGCGGACAGGGCCGAGGGGCAGTTCTTC. This translates into CSADRAEGQFF.

Comment on this clone: A read error may be the cause here, since a much bigger clone is one base away. The rearrangement uses TRBV10-3 and TRBJ1-2, with D possibly being TRBD1 (6 bases). The germline gives CDR1 ENHRY, CDR2 SYGVKD. This CDR3 has 14 residues. This CDR3 is CVIRPTGVDYGYTF. The CDR3 DNA follows: TGTGTCATCCGACCGACAGGTGTGGACTATGGCTACACCTTC.

This clone was picked up a small number of times. The chain carries TRBV6-5 and TRBJ2-7, with TRBD1 matching over 7 bases. J gave up 2 bases and V 5 bases, and 6 bases lay outside the gene matches. The length of the CDR3 is 14 residues. Germline values: CDR1 MNHEY, CDR2 SVGAGI. CDR3 residues: CASSLGTDAYEQYF. The CDR3 nucleotides read TGTGCCAGCAGTCTTGGGACAGATGCCTACGAGCAGTACTTC.

CDR3 sequence reads: CASSLRQGLDYGYTF. Written as DNA, the CDR3 is TGTGCCAGCAGCCTCCGACAGGGGCTGGACTATGGCTACACCTTC. This chain joins TRBV7-2 and TRBJ1-2; TRBD1 matches at 8 bases. The V gene end was trimmed by 5 bases and the J gene end by 3 bases; junction bases not matched to a gene: 8. CDR3 size: 15 residues. CDR1 SGHTA and CDR2 FQGNSA come from the germline V gene.

V gene TRBV28 combines with J gene TRBJ2-7; D might be TRBD2 (6 bases). This CDR3 is 14 amino acids long. The germline gives CDR1 MDHEN, CDR2 SYDVKM. With 1 base removed from V and 9 bases from J, the gap between germline ends came to 16 bases. The CDR3 sequence is CASSLSGLRQGQYF. Here the CDR3 DNA reads TGTGCCAGCAGTTTATCGGGACTTCGACAAGGGCAGTACTTC.

CDR3 DNA sequence: TGTGCCAGCAGCGGGGGACAGAAAGAGACCCAGTACTTC. Its translation: CASSGGQKETQYF. This chain connects TRBV5-4 to TRBJ2-5; TRBD1 matches 7 bases. Trimming cost V 4 bases and J 3 bases; bases outside gene matches: 3. This CDR3 comprises 13 residues. CDR1 SGHNT and CDR2 YYREEE come from the germline V gene (reference sequence).

This clone was seen only once. The chain uses TRBV4-1 and TRBJ1-1, with D perhaps matching TRBD1 (5 bases). This CDR3 comprises 14 residues. V gave up 4 bases and J gave up 2 bases, with 11 bases separating them. Germline CDR1 MGHRA, CDR2 YSYEKL. In DNA, the CDR3 is TGCGCCAGCAGCCCTGGACAAGGTAACACTGAAGCTTTCTTT. Its translation: CASSPGQGNTEAFF.

The V gene is TRBV30, the J gene TRBJ2-7, with D hard to call. Trimming stripped 2 bases from V and 2 bases from J, with 7 bases between. The length of the CDR3 is 12 residues. In germline, CDR1 is GTSNPN, CDR2 SVGIG (reference sequence). For the CDR3, the DNA is TGTGCCTGGAGTCGCGGAGCCTACGAGCAGTACTTC. This codes for CAWSRGAYEQYF.

V gene TRBV12-3 or TRBV12-4 combines with J gene TRBJ2-5, with TRBD2 matching over 9 bases. The trim removed 8 bases at V and 5 bases at J, leaving 6 bases unmatched. The CDR3 contains 13 residues. CDR3 loop: CASGLAGQETQYF. The CDR3 nucleotides are TGTGCCAGCGGGCTAGCGGGGCAGGAGACCCAGTACTTC.

The V and J genes are TRBV7-8 and TRBJ2-1; 8 bases map to TRBD2. Per the germline V gene, CDR1 is SGHVS and CDR2 is FQNEAQ. V lost 0 bases and J lost 2; bases outside the gene matches: 6. This CDR3 comprises 17 residues. CDR3 DNA: TGTGCCAGCAGCTTAGCGGGCCAGACTAGCGCCTACAATGAGCAGTTCTTC. It is translated as CASSLAGQTSAYNEQFF.

V usage is TRBV4-2 and J usage is TRBJ2-2; 9 nucleotides line up with TRBD2. V shed 4 bases, J shed 3 bases, and the junction held 12 bases outside the gene matches. CDR3 size: 18 residues. In germline, CDR1 is LGHNA, CDR2 YNFKEQ. The CDR3 sequence: CASSPGEAAGGYTGELFF. CDR3 bases: TGTGCCAGCAGCCCCGGTGAGGCGGCGGGGGGGTACACCGGGGAGCTGTTTTTT.

This chain links TRBV5-1 with TRBJ1-2; D is uncertain. The CDR3 sequence is 17 residues long. Trimming took off 0 bases at V and 4 bases at J, with 19 bases between the two ends. CDR1 and CDR2 from the germline V gene are SGHRS and YFSETQ. In DNA form, the CDR3 reads TGCGCCAGCAGCTTGGGTCGAGGCAGTAACCGGTCCTATGGCTACACCTTC. This sequence encodes CASSLGRGSNRSYGYTF.

J is TRBJ1-2 and V is TRBV29-1; D is unclear. The germline gives CDR1 SQVTM, CDR2 ANQGSEA. This CDR3 is 16 amino acids long. Trimming removed 0 bases at V and 0 bases at J, with 14 bases between. CDR3: CSVEDRESIANYGYTF. The CDR3 region has the DNA TGCAGCGTTGAAGATCGGGAATCCATAGCTAACTATGGCTACACCTTC.

The chain recombines TRBV7-9 with TRBJ1-2, with TRBD1 identical over 11 bases. From germline, CDR1 is SEHNR and CDR2 FQNEAQ (reference sequence). CDR3 length: 17 amino acids. V shed 8 bases and J 0 bases; nucleotides not matched to a gene: 11. The DNA for the CDR3 is TGTGCCAGCTATGGGGACAGGGGGGAAAGGGCTAACTATGGCTACACCTTC. Translating gives CASYGDRGERANYGYTF.

The chain uses TRBV28 and TRBJ2-2; TRBD2 is a possible D gene (6 bases). Per germline, CDR1 MDHEN and CDR2 SYDVKM. The CDR3 contains 14 residues. The V end lost 3 bases, the J end lost 7 bases, and 12 bases lay between the germline ends. The CDR3 region has the DNA TGTGCCAGCAGTTTTTGGAGGGGTGGCGGGGAGCTGTTTTTT. Its translation: CASSFWRGGGELFF. The full variable domain, in which reference TRBV28 and TRBJ2-2 provide the parts outside the CDR3, is DVKVTQSSRYLVKRTGEKVFLECVQDMDHENMFWYRQDPGLGLRLIYFSYDVKMKEKGDIPEGYSVSREKKERFSLILESASTNQTSMYLCASSFWRGGGELFFGEGSRLTVL.

The gene calls are TRBV5-1 and TRBJ1-4; 9 bases are shared with TRBD1. Germline V lookup: CDR1 SGHRS, CDR2 YFSETQ. The CDR3 loop spans 15 amino acids. J lost 4 bases, V lost 1 base, and 2 bases had no gene match. CDR3 in amino acids: CASSLSGQGNEKLFF. CDR3 DNA: TGCGCCAGCAGCTTGTCGGGACAGGGTAATGAAAAACTGTTTTTT. The whole variable domain, filled in from reference TRBV5-1 and TRBJ1-4, reads KAGVTQTPRYLIKTRGQQVTLSCSPISGHRSVSWYQQTPGQGLQFLFEYFSETQRNKGNFPGRFSGRQFSNSRSEMNVSTLELGDSALYLCASSLSGQGNEKLFFGSGTQLSVL.

The chain has TRBV11-3 and TRBJ2-2; 8 bases line up with TRBD2. The CDR3 is 15 amino acids. The ends lost 1 base at V and 7 bases at J; junction bases unmatched: 5. CDR1 is SGHNT and CDR2 is YENEEA in the germline V gene. CDR3 loop: CASSLGATSGGELFF. DNA of the CDR3: TGTGCCAGCAGCTTAGGGGCTACTAGCGGCGGGGAGCTGTTTTTT.

V and J are TRBV5-1 and TRBJ2-7; no clear D. CDR1 and CDR2 from the germline V gene are SGHRS and YFSETQ. This CDR3 has 13 amino acids. V shed 1 base and J shed 3 bases, with 8 bases lying between them. The CDR3, as DNA: TGCGCCAGCAGCTTGAATCAGGTCTACGAGCAGTACTTC. Its protein is CASSLNQVYEQYF.

The genes are TRBV7-8 and TRBJ1-2; D gene unclear. The ends were cut back, 5 bases at V and 1 base at J, with 11 bases in the middle. In germline, CDR1 is SGHVS, CDR2 FQNEAQ. This CDR3 has 14 amino acids. This chain's CDR3 is CASSKDGGNYGYTF. The CDR3 nucleotides read TGTGCCAGCAGCAAGGACGGAGGTAACTATGGCTACACCTTC.

The chain joins TRBV11-3 to TRBJ2-3, with D perhaps matching TRBD1 (5 bases). The CDR3 totals 13 residues. CDR1 is SGHNT, CDR2 YENEEA, per germline. The V and J ends lost 5 bases and 6 bases respectively, with 12 bases between them. The DNA for the CDR3 is TGTGCCAGCAGCCAGGGCACGCGGGATACGCAGTATTTT. Translated, it gives CASSQGTRDTQYF.

Here the CDR3 reads CASSKQGPNQPQHF. The CDR3 DNA sequence: TGTGCCAGTAGTAAACAGGGCCCCAATCAGCCCCAGCATTTT. The chain employs TRBV19 and TRBJ1-5; tentatively, D is TRBD1 (6 bases). The CDR3 has 14 amino acids. V dropped 4 bases and J dropped 3 bases, with 10 bases sitting between them. Germline CDR1 LNHDA, CDR2 SQIVND (reference sequence).